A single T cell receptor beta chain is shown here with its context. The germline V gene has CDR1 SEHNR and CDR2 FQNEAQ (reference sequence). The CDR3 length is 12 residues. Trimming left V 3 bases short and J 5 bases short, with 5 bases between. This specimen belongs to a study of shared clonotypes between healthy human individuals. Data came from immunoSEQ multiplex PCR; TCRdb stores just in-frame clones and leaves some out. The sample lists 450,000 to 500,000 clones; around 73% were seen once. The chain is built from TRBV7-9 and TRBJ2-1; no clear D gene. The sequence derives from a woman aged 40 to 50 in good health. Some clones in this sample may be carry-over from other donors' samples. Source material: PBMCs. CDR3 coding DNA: TGTGCCAGCAGCTTTGGGGACAATGAGCAGTTCTTC. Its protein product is CASSFGDNEQFF. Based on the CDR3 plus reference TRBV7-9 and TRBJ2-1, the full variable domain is DTGVSQNPRHKITKRGQNVTFRCDPISEHNRLYWYRQTLGQGPEFLTYFQNEAQLEKSRLLSDRFSAERPKGSFSTLEIQRTEQGDSAMYLCASSFGDNEQFFGPGTRLTVL.